The rows below give T cell receptor beta chains drawn from one sample of a study of blood T cell repertoires in COVID-19. The protocol was immunoSEQ multiplex PCR, while the TCRdb copy is restricted to in-frame clones and leaves out a portion. This sample has about 170,000 clones, with more than 75% found just once. Sequenced material: peripheral blood. These receptors originate from a man between 50 and 59 years old who had recovered from COVID-19. The CDR3 runs from the conserved cysteine through the conserved F or W. D genes are given only for firm matches. Expanded clones are given a class, and other clones once, few, many or no size at all.

-,15,-,TRBV11-2,TRBJ2-7,CASSLSQVIAYEQYF,TGTGCCAGCAGCTTAAGCCAGGTAATCGCCTACGAGCAGTACTTC
once,12,TRBD2,TRBV6-5,TRBJ2-1,CASSPPGGEQFF,TGTGCCAGCAGTCCGCCGGGGGGGGAGCAGTTCTTC
-,14,-,TRBV18,TRBJ1-2,CASSPGSSNYGYTF,TGTGCCAGCTCACCTGGCTCCTCTAACTATGGCTACACCTTC
once,15,TRBD2,TRBV2,TRBJ2-1,CASRLAGGSYNEQFF,TGTGCCAGCAGGCTAGCGGGAGGGTCCTACAATGAGCAGTTCTTC
few,12,TRBD1,TRBV19,TRBJ1-3,CATGTGRNTIYF,TGTGCCACCGGGACAGGGAGAAACACCATATATTTT
-,14,-,TRBV2,TRBJ2-7,CASSEADRNSEQYF,TGTGCCAGCAGTGAAGCTGACAGGAATAGTGAGCAGTACTTC
-,14,TRBD1,TRBV6-2/TRBV6-3,TRBJ2-7,CASSYWTGGDEQYF,TGTGCCAGCAGTTACTGGACAGGGGGCGACGAGCAGTACTTC
-,15,-,TRBV3-1/TRBV3-2,TRBJ1-5,CASSQRSRGNQPQHF,TGTGCCAGCAGCCAACGGAGTCGGGGCAATCAGCCCCAGCATTTT
-,13,-,TRBV29-1,TRBJ1-1,CSVETAKNTEAFF,TGCAGCGTTGAAACAGCCAAGAACACTGAAGCTTTCTTT
-,14,TRBD1,TRBV5-1,TRBJ2-3,CASTVQGARDTQYF,TGCGCCAGCACCGTACAGGGGGCCAGAGATACGCAGTATTTT
-,15,-,TRBV7-2,TRBJ2-7,CASSSQRTHSYEQYF,TGTGCCAGCAGCTCCCAGAGGACTCACTCCTACGAGCAGTACTTC
-,15,-,TRBV19,TRBJ2-7,CASSPLVGGPYEQYF,TGTGCCAGTAGTCCCCTAGTGGGGGGGCCCTACGAGCAGTACTTC
-,13,TRBD1,TRBV27,TRBJ2-7,CASRGQGRYEQYF,TGTGCCAGCAGGGGACAGGGGCGCTACGAGCAGTACTTC
-,14,TRBD1,TRBV11-2,TRBJ2-1,CASSFAGGRHEQFF,TGTGCCAGCAGCTTCGCAGGGGGCAGGCATGAGCAGTTCTTC
-,15,-,TRBV7-2,TRBJ2-3,CASSLSPRGPDTQYF,TGTGCCAGCAGCTTAAGTCCCAGGGGTCCGGATACGCAGTATTTT
-,15,-,TRBV18,TRBJ1-2,CASSPIFEEGRPYTF,TGTGCCAGCTCCCCCATATTTGAGGAGGGAAGGCCCTACACCTTC
-,16,TRBD2,TRBV5-1,TRBJ2-1,CASSSKGTSGGDEQFF,TGCGCCAGCAGCTCCAAGGGGACTAGCGGGGGAGATGAGCAGTTCTTC
-,14,TRBD2,TRBV7-3,TRBJ2-5,CASSLTSGGGTQYF,TGTGCCAGCAGTCTAACTAGCGGGGGTGGGACCCAGTACTTC
-,14,TRBD1,TRBV5-1,TRBJ2-5,CASSSPGQGETQYF,TGCGCCAGCAGCTCGCCGGGACAGGGGGAGACCCAGTACTTC
-,14,-,TRBV5-4,TRBJ2-4,CASSSGDRKNIQYF,TGTGCCAGCAGCTCGGGGGACAGAAAAAACATTCAGTACTTC
-,15,-,TRBV24-1,TRBJ1-2,CATSATTEGRDGYTF,TGTGCCACCAGTGCCACGACCGAGGGTCGGGATGGCTACACCTTC
-,21,-,TRBV21-1,TRBJ2-3,CASSKGRKGRPGTSETDTQYF,TGTGCCAGCAGCAAAGGGAGGAAGGGCCGTCCCGGGACTAGTGAAACAGATACGCAGTATTTT
few,11,-,TRBV28,TRBJ2-7,CASGSAGNLYF,TGTGCCAGCGGCTCTGCGGGAAATCTCTACTTC
-,15,-,TRBV7-2,TRBJ1-5,CASSFRDTWNQPQHF,TGTGCCAGCAGTTTCCGGGACACCTGGAATCAGCCCCAGCATTTT
-,13,-,TRBV30,TRBJ2-1,CAWTGDSYNEQFF,TGTGCCTGGACAGGGGACTCCTACAATGAGCAGTTCTTC
-,14,TRBD1,TRBV11-2,TRBJ2-5,CASSSRQGGETQYF,TGTGCCAGCAGCTCTAGACAGGGGGGAGAGACCCAGTACTTC
-,12,TRBD1,TRBV29-1,TRBJ1-2,CSVDGTGGGYTF,TGCAGCGTTGATGGGACAGGGGGTGGCTACACCTTC